The entry below describes one T cell receptor beta chain. Its antigen specificity is not known. Qualities for individual bases were not recorded, and no much larger clone is one base off. One collaborating source in Seattle enrolled patients while the patients were actively infected and followed the patients over time throughout the course of disease. Each collaborating institution followed its own protocols to collect whole blood in K2EDTA tubes. For TCRbeta analysis, collaborator samples were shipped as frozen whole blood, as isolated PBMCs, or as DNA extracted from either sample type. Via the germline V gene, CDR1 is SGHDN and CDR2 FVKESK. The CDR3 starts with the cysteine, ends with the phenylalanine, and has 15 residues. Only CDR3 DNA remains: 45 bases, in frame from the first base. Trimming leaves V shorter by 1 base and J shorter by 8 bases, with the junction holding 3 bases beyond the gene matches.

The record originates from a study of blood T cell repertoires in COVID-19 (dated by TCRdb to 2020 to 2021). Regarding the study in general: Collaborator samples came from the United States, Italy and Spain and covered acute and convalescent phases of COVID-19. The prospective study material was composed of cDNA or gDNA derived from T cells, B-cell-depleted T cells, or PBMCs. The dataset comprised deeply sampled blood TCRbeta repertoires from subjects exposed to, actively infected with, or recovered from COVID-19. The repertoires were released in a freely available public database meant as a resource for research on the immune response to SARS-CoV-2. Samples came from the ongoing ImmuneRACE study (first 160 participants) plus 1,254 subjects from 6 global collaborators. The sample metadata nearly always contained a de-identified subject ID, COVID-19 status, age in years and sex. Where HLA class I and class II types were available, the types were taken from metadata supplied by the sample provider, not from assay-based typing.

General findings and caveats noted by the study authors: The amount of clinical and demographic metadata varied by source and participant and was provided uncurated.

TCRbeta CDR3 regions were amplified from genomic DNA by means of the immunoSEQ Assay, a bias-controlled multiplex PCR. In the source study's methods: Nucleated cell counts per sample were estimated from amplification of reference gene primers within the assay. To quantify the absolute abundance of each unique TCRbeta CDR3 rearrangement, sequence reads were collapsed and filtered. For each sample, productive Simpson clonality was calculated as the square root of Simpson's diversity index over productive rearrangements. TCRdb took over this immuneACCESS table, retaining in-frame rearrangements with V and J assigned. Such tables are incomplete; in checked studies, under half of the missing clones stem from an unresolved V gene, and the remainder is unexplained. V and J calls and clone size are copied from that table; D and trimming were computed from the DNA. The sample table holds some 290,000 clones, of which about nine tenths were seen once. Roughly 2.9% of the sample is taken by the ten largest.

This chain joins TRBV14 to TRBJ2-1; TRBD2 agrees with 12 junctional bases. This sequence was found in a woman in her twenties or thirties with COVID-19, enrolled during active disease. The specimen was peripheral blood. In nucleotide form, the sequence is TGTGCCAGCAGCCAAGGGACTAGCGGGACGGATGAGCAGTTCTTC. It specifies CASSQGTSGTDEQFF.